The following is a T cell receptor (beta chain) sequence with its context. It lacks a known antigen. No base qualities exist here, and no much larger clone lies one base off it. In the prospective study, participants were about 18 to 95 years old, resided in around 25 geographic areas of the United States, and were enrolled through a virtual design. In the prospective study, participants were assigned to cohorts based on the clinical history participants reported in a screening survey and a study questionnaire. In the prospective study, whole blood, serum and a nasopharyngeal or oropharyngeal swab were collected from each participant by mobile phlebotomists. Prospective study participants could optionally give additional blood draws and questionnaires over an approximately 2-month period. Prospective study blood samples were shipped either frozen or at room temperature before DNA extraction. The sample belongs to a study of blood T cell repertoires in COVID-19 (dated by TCRdb to the early 2020s). Context from the whole study: Samples from collaborators originated in the United States, Italy and Spain and spanned both the acute and convalescent phases of COVID-19. The sample metadata nearly always contained a de-identified subject ID, COVID-19 status, age in years and sex. The material from the prospective study consisted of cDNA or gDNA derived from T cells, B-cell-depleted T cells, or PBMCs. The samples were drawn from two sources: the first 160 participants of the ongoing ImmuneRACE study, and 1,000 to 1,500 subjects contributed by 6 global collaborators. Where available, HLA class I and class II types were taken from metadata supplied by the sample provider and were not determined by assay-based typing. The repertoires were released in a freely available public database intended as a resource for research on the immune response to SARS-CoV-2. The dataset comprised deeply sampled blood TCRbeta repertoires from subjects exposed to, actively infected with, or recovered from COVID-19.

The immunoSEQ Assay, a bias-controlled multiplex PCR, was used to amplify TCRbeta CDR3 regions from genomic DNA. In the paper's pipeline: Nucleated cell counts per sample were estimated from amplification of reference gene primers within the assay. To quantify the absolute abundance of each unique TCRbeta CDR3 rearrangement, sequence reads were collapsed and filtered. For each sample, productive Simpson clonality was calculated as the square root of Simpson's diversity index across productive rearrangements. TCRdb holds this immuneACCESS table with in-frame rearrangements only. Some clones are missing; in checked studies, unresolved V genes explain under half, and the rest has no known cause. V, J and clone size are those of that table, while D and trimming were read from the DNA. This sample holds 200,000 to 250,000 clones; roughly 90% were observed only once. The ten most abundant clones make up just over 2.5% of the sample.

What the work shows at the level of the full study, not this receptor alone: The amount of clinical and demographic metadata varied by source and participant and was provided uncurated.

V is shortened by 10 bases, J by 9 bases, and the region joining them spans 13 bases. Reading the germline V gene gives CDR1 MDHEN and CDR2 SYDVKM. From its cysteine to its phenylalanine, the CDR3 spans 12 amino acids. Only the CDR3 portion is preserved as DNA: 36 bases, with reading frame beginning at the first base. The chain employs TRBV28 and TRBJ1-6; matching of 5 bases hints at TRBD1 as the D gene. The sequence was obtained from a woman aged 30 to 39 with acute COVID-19. Specimen: PBMCs or T cells enriched from blood (not recorded which). Here is the DNA: TGTGCCATCCGGGAGGGGACTTCACCCCTCCACTTT. Its translation reads: CAIREGTSPLHF.